Following are 17 T cell receptor beta chains from one sample sequenced in a study of cytomegalovirus exposure and HLA in healthy donors. The PCR contained 60 Vbeta and 13 Jbeta primers. Some clones are missing from TCRdb's copy, which holds only in-frame ones; the method was immunoSEQ multiplex PCR. The table includes approximately 140,000 clones, 80% detected once. Sequenced sample: PBMCs. The receptor source for this set is a woman in her 40s in good health and CMV-seronegative.

The rearrangement links TRBV7-9 to TRBJ2-5, with no clear D. CDR1 is SEHNR, CDR2 FQNEAQ, per germline (reference sequence). V was shortened by 6 bases and J by 5 bases, with 13 bases between the two germline ends. This CDR3 contains 13 residues. CDR3 in amino acids: CASSLSMLETQYF. DNA of the CDR3: TGTGCCAGCAGTTTAAGCATGTTGGAGACCCAGTACTTC.

The V gene is TRBV6-6, the J gene TRBJ2-1; the match to TRBD2 covers 10 bases. J lost 0 bases, V lost 4 bases, and 3 bases had no gene match. CDR3 size: 16 residues. CDR1 is MNHNY, CDR2 SVGAGI, per germline (reference sequence). For the CDR3, the DNA is TGTGCCAGCAGTTCGAGGACTAGCGGCTCCTACAATGAGCAGTTCTTC. This translates into CASSSRTSGSYNEQFF.

The rearrangement uses TRBV7-2 and TRBJ2-7; D perhaps matches TRBD1 (6 bases). Trimming removed 4 bases from V and 5 bases from J, with 18 bases in between. The CDR3 covers 15 residues. CDR1 is SGHTA and CDR2 is FQGNSA in the germline V gene. The CDR3 DNA reads TGTGCCAGCAGCTCCGAGGGGGTATCGTACGACGAGCAGTACTTC. It codes for CASSSEGVSYDEQYF.

The chain has TRBV7-9 and TRBJ1-1, with 7 positions matching TRBD1. This CDR3 contains 14 residues. Trimming removed 4 bases from V and 1 base from J; junction bases left unmatched: 3. Germline assignment: CDR1 SEHNR and CDR2 FQNEAQ (reference sequence). The CDR3 DNA reads as TGTGCCAGCAGCTACCAGGGGGGGAACACTGAAGCTTTCTTT. It translates to CASSYQGGNTEAFF.

The chain carries TRBV6-5 and TRBJ1-5; D perhaps matches TRBD1 (6 bases). This CDR3 has 14 residues. In germline, CDR1 is MNHEY, CDR2 SVGAGI. V gave up 2 bases and J gave up 3 bases, with 8 bases separating them. DNA of the CDR3: TGTGCCAGCAGTTACGGACAGAACAATCAGCCCCAGCATTTT. It specifies CASSYGQNNQPQHF.

The chain uses TRBV9 and TRBJ1-1, with TRBD1 as a possible D gene (5 bases). This CDR3 has 13 amino acids. V lost 4 bases to trimming and J lost 3 bases, with 10 bases between them. The germline V gene has CDR1 SGDLS and CDR2 YYNGEE. The DNA of the CDR3 is TGTGCCAGCAGCTTTGGGGGGGACACTGAAGCTTTCTTT. It yields the protein CASSFGGDTEAFF.

V is TRBV19 and J is TRBJ1-2; no firm D call. The V end lost 10 bases, the J end lost 4 bases, and 7 bases lay between the germline ends. CDR1 is LNHDA, CDR2 SQIVND, per germline (reference sequence). This CDR3 has 10 amino acids. As DNA, the CDR3 is TGTGCCACGGAGGGCTATGGCTACACCTTC. Protein product: CATEGYGYTF.

This chain connects TRBV7-5 to TRBJ1-2; the table's D gene call, TRBD1, was not cross checked with the DNA. TRBV7-5 is marked as a pseudogene. CDR3 length: 16 amino acids. The CDR3, as DNA: TGTGCCAGAAGCTTAGGGGCCCCCAGGGGATGTTTGGGCTACACCTTC. The encoded protein is CARSLGAPRGCLGYTF.

This chain joins TRBV7-9 and TRBJ1-2; 7 positions match TRBD1. The V and J ends lost 4 bases and 8 bases, in that order; junction bases with no gene match: 7. This CDR3 has 13 amino acids. In germline, CDR1 is SEHNR, CDR2 FQNEAQ (reference sequence). This CDR3 is CASSSWGQPGYTF. The CDR3 nucleotides read TGTGCCAGCAGCTCCTGGGGACAGCCAGGCTACACCTTC.

The V gene is TRBV10-3, the J gene TRBJ2-7, with D possibly TRBD1 on 5 matching bases. Germline values: CDR1 ENHRY, CDR2 SYGVKD. V gave up 5 bases and J gave up 4 bases, with 12 bases separating them. The CDR3 is made up of 13 amino acids. In DNA form, the CDR3 reads TGTGCCATCAGTCTGACAGAAACATACGAGCAGTACTTC. Its translation: CAISLTETYEQYF.

The chain links TRBV9 to TRBJ2-1, with 11 bases identical to TRBD2. Germline V CDR1 and CDR2: SGDLS, YYNGEE. The CDR3 is made up of 16 amino acids. The junction had 8 bases not matched to a gene; V was cut back by 3 bases and J by 6 bases. The CDR3 nucleotides are TGTGCCAGCAGCGCCAGTTTAGCGGGGGGGATCAATGAGCAGTTCTTC. Translated, it gives CASSASLAGGINEQFF.

This clone was detected only once. J is TRBJ1-2 and V is TRBV4-2; D possibly corresponds to TRBD1 (5 bases). The CDR3 loop spans 16 amino acids. Germline V CDR1 and CDR2: LGHNA, YNFKEQ. Between the trimmed V and J ends, which lost 1 base and 8 bases, there was a span of 20 bases. CDR3 sequence (DNA): TGTGCCAGCAGCCAAGGTCAGGGCGGTAGGGGCCTGGGCTACACCTTC. Residues: CASSQGQGGRGLGYTF.

The rearrangement joins TRBV7-9 to TRBJ2-1, with TRBD2 matching over 11 bases. The V segment lost 1 base and the J segment 4 bases; nucleotides outside the gene matches: 6. Germline CDR1 and CDR2: SEHNR and FQNEAQ (reference sequence). This CDR3 has 17 residues. Here the CDR3 DNA reads TGTGCCAGCAGCTTAGGTAGCGGGAGGGGGGTTTACAATGAGCAGTTCTTC. It is translated as CASSLGSGRGVYNEQFF.

J is TRBJ2-5 and V is TRBV5-1; D might be TRBD2 (5 bases). V was shortened by 4 bases and J by 1 base, with 11 bases between the two germline ends. The CDR3 loop spans 14 amino acids. CDR1 is SGHRS, CDR2 YFSETQ, per germline. The CDR3 protein is CASSPERIQETQYF. CDR3 DNA sequence: TGCGCCAGCAGCCCCGAGCGGATCCAAGAGACCCAGTACTTC.

The J gene is TRBJ2-7, the V gene TRBV27, with TRBD2 matching over 14 bases. CDR1 is MNHEY and CDR2 is SMNVEV in the germline V gene (reference sequence). V shed 6 bases and J 3 bases; nucleotides not matched to a gene: 7. The CDR3 has 16 residues. CDR3 bases: TGTGCCAGCAGAGGGGGACTAGCGGGAGCCTTCTACGAGCAGTACTTC. Its translation is CASRGGLAGAFYEQYF.

The chain links TRBV6-1 to TRBJ2-2, with 10 bases fitting TRBD1. The ends lost 8 bases at V and 2 bases at J; junction bases unmatched: 5. The CDR3 length is 15 residues. Germline-derived CDR1 and CDR2 are MNHNS and SASEGT. CDR3 region: CASSGQGINTGELFF. The CDR3 nucleotides read TGTGCCAGCTCGGGACAGGGGATCAACACCGGGGAGCTGTTTTTT.

The rearrangement links TRBV7-2 to TRBJ2-7; 7 bases line up with TRBD2. CDR3 length: 15 residues. Trimming removed 5 bases from V and 1 base from J; junction bases left unmatched: 8. Germline assignment: CDR1 SGHTA and CDR2 FQGNSA. The DNA for the CDR3 is TGTGCCAGCAGCCGAGAGCGGGGTGGTTCCTACGAGCAGTACTTC. Protein product: CASSRERGGSYEQYF.